This T cell receptor (beta chain) is drawn from a study of post-analysis software for immune sequencing data. About the study: Multiple sclerosis in the patients followed relapsing-remitting, secondary progressive and progressive-relapsing courses.

Carried by the TCR beta cDNA libraries were unique molecular identifiers. Input of about 0.85 to 10 million T cells yielded roughly 530,000 cDNA molecules. MiXCR, applied by TCRdb to the PCR reads, yields one record per CDR3 protein. The sample consists of about 200,000 distinct CDR3 sequences, over 25% of them appearing once. Notes on the study in general: Analysis by F measure revealed that same-batch samples clustered strongly together. Among 5 or 6 TRBV segments more frequent in patients than controls were TRBV5-6, TRBV5-1 and TRBV20-1. Relative to controls, patients with multiple sclerosis showed significantly lower normalized Chao1 diversity.

On this clonotype itself: Its antigen is as yet unknown. The germline gene is not matched at one end of the junction; a read error may be the cause.

CDR1 and CDR2 (germline): SGHKS, YYEKEE (reference sequence). The CDR3 is 13 amino acids. The sequenced sample consisted of blood. The sequence came from a girl aged 2 to 17 with multiple sclerosis. V is TRBV5-5 and J is TRBJ1-6; D is possibly TRBD1 (6 bases). The CDR3 coding sequence is TGTGCCGGCAGCTTGCAGGGGAAGTCACCCCTCCACTTT. Translating it yields CAGSLQGKSPLHF.